Below, 22 T cell receptor beta chains from the same sample are listed, as sequenced in a study of a mutant IDH1 vaccine in newly diagnosed glioma. As to time point: week 5, during vaccination. Topical imiquimod was applied with each vaccine dose, which held 300 ug of mutant IDH1 20-mer peptide. These TCRs are of unknown antigen specificity. Method: immunoSEQ multiplex PCR; TCRdb's copy keeps in-frame clones and lacks some. The top ten clones hold approximately 24% of a sample with about 37,000 clones, roughly 80% of them seen once. This material consisted of PBMCs, taken from a glioma patient whose treatment included an IDH1 peptide vaccine. The receptors originated from a man younger than 40 with glioma.

The chain combines TRBV6-4 with TRBJ1-5; D unresolved. Germline CDR1 and CDR2: MRHNA and SNTAGT. The CDR3 has 19 amino acids. The V end was cut by 2 bases, the J end by 0 bases, with 20 bases between. Here the CDR3 reads CASSDAFHTLVNSNQPQHF. In DNA form, the CDR3 reads TGTGCCAGCAGTGACGCTTTCCACACTCTTGTTAATAGCAATCAGCCCCAGCATTTT.

The gene calls are TRBV19 and TRBJ1-2, with a tentative D call TRBD1 (5 bases). V was shortened by 4 bases and J by 7 bases, with 13 bases between the two germline ends. The CDR3 is made up of 13 amino acids. Germline V gene sequence: CDR1 LNHDA, CDR2 SQIVND (reference sequence). The chain's CDR3 is CASSKGPGRGYTF. Here the CDR3 DNA reads TGTGCCAGTAGTAAGGGTCCAGGGCGTGGCTACACCTTC.

The genes are TRBV6-7 and TRBJ2-1, with 9 bases that match TRBD2. TRBV6-7 is marked as an open reading frame, function uncertain. Trimming took 2 bases from V and 3 from J; bases not matched to a gene: 17. This CDR3 comprises 20 residues. The CDR3 is CASSYPTKRRLAVHYNEQFF. CDR3 nucleotide sequence: TGTGCCAGCAGTTACCCGACCAAACGAAGACTAGCGGTGCACTACAATGAGCAGTTCTTC.

The V gene is TRBV19, the J gene TRBJ1-5; 8 nucleotides match TRBD1. This CDR3 is 14 amino acids long. V gave up 4 bases and J gave up 6 bases; unmatched junction bases: 5. Per the germline V gene, CDR1 is LNHDA and CDR2 is SQIVND (reference sequence). CDR3 loop: CASSTTGVGQPQHF. CDR3 sequence (DNA): TGTGCCAGTAGTACGACAGGGGTTGGTCAGCCCCAGCATTTT.

The chain recombines TRBV6-1 with TRBJ2-7; TRBD2 is a possible D gene (6 bases). V was cut by 6 bases and J by 3 bases, with 15 bases left in between. CDR1 is MNHNS, CDR2 SASEGT, per germline. This CDR3 is built from 14 residues. The CDR3 is CASRVLATDYEQYF. CDR3 sequence (DNA): TGTGCCAGCAGGGTGCTAGCGACAGACTACGAGCAGTACTTC.

This CDR3 reads CASRDRVQETQYF. The CDR3 coding sequence is TGTGCCAGCCGCGACAGAGTCCAAGAGACCCAGTACTTC. This sequence joins TRBV2 and TRBJ2-5; the D gene is possibly TRBD1 (5 bases). The CDR3 runs 13 residues. Germline V gene sequence: CDR1 SNHLY, CDR2 FYNNEI. Trimming stripped 8 bases from V and 1 base from J, with 11 bases between.

The chain uses TRBV6-1 and TRBJ2-1; D remains ambiguous. The CDR3 has 13 amino acids. Germline-derived CDR1 and CDR2 are MNHNS and SASEGT. Deletions cut 2 bases from V and 10 bases from J, with 12 bases between. CDR3 sequence reads: CASSERFGYEQFF. The CDR3 DNA reads TGTGCCAGCAGTGAAAGGTTCGGGTACGAGCAGTTCTTC.

The chain has TRBV10-3 and TRBJ2-1, with 8 bases aligning to TRBD2. The CDR3 has 17 residues. V lost 2 bases, J lost 6 bases, and 12 bases stayed unmatched. Germline CDR1 reads ENHRY; CDR2 reads SYGVKD. CDR3 in amino acids: CAISEPPPGLVTNEQFF. For the CDR3, the DNA is TGTGCCATCAGTGAGCCTCCCCCGGGACTAGTAACCAATGAGCAGTTCTTC.

This rearrangement joins TRBV7-8 to TRBJ1-1; 7 bases map to TRBD1. CDR3 length: 13 amino acids. V gave up 5 bases and J gave up 5 bases; unmatched junction bases: 5. CDR1 is SGHVS and CDR2 is FQNEAQ in the germline V gene. The CDR3 sequence is CASSQTGRTEAFF. DNA of the CDR3: TGTGCCAGCAGCCAGACAGGGCGGACTGAAGCTTTCTTT.

V gene TRBV27 combines with J gene TRBJ2-3, with TRBD1 as a possible D gene (6 bases). This CDR3 comprises 14 residues. The germline V gene encodes CDR1 MNHEY and CDR2 SMNVEV (reference sequence). The ends were cut back, 3 bases at V and 4 bases at J, with 11 bases in the middle. CDR3 sequence (DNA): TGTGCCAGCAGTTTTGGGGGCCGCGCAGATACGCAGTATTTT. This sequence encodes CASSFGGRADTQYF.

The V and J genes are TRBV19 and TRBJ2-1; TRBD2 aligns across 9 bases. Germline CDR1 reads LNHDA; CDR2 reads SQIVND (reference sequence). The CDR3 sequence is 15 residues long. V shed 3 bases, J shed 10 bases, and the junction held 10 bases outside the gene matches. The CDR3 reads CASSMSGRPPREQFF. The CDR3 DNA sequence: TGTGCCAGTAGTATGAGCGGGAGGCCCCCTAGGGAGCAGTTCTTC. The full variable domain, rest sourced from reference TRBV19 and TRBJ2-1, is DGGITQSPKYLFRKEGQNVTLSCEQNLNHDAMYWYRQDPGQGLRLIYYSQIVNDFQKGDIAEGYSVSREKKESFPLTVTSAQKNPTAFYLCASSMSGRPPREQFFGPGTRLTVL.

The rearrangement uses TRBV5-6 and TRBJ1-2, with D possibly TRBD1 on 6 matching bases. This CDR3 is built from 13 residues. CDR1 and CDR2 (germline): SGHDT, YYEEEE. The V end lost 6 bases, the J end lost 8 bases, and 17 bases lay between the germline ends. The CDR3 sequence is CASTPQGLGGYTF. The CDR3 region has the DNA TGTGCCAGCACCCCGCAGGGGTTGGGCGGCTACACCTTC.

The rearrangement links TRBV19 to TRBJ1-5; 7 bases fit TRBD1. V trimming: 4 bases; J trimming: 6 bases; junction bases outside the gene matches: 15. The germline CDR1 and CDR2 sequences are LNHDA and SQIVND (reference sequence). The CDR3 consists of 17 residues. Here the CDR3 DNA reads TGTGCCAGTAGTACATATCGGGTGGGACAGCAAATTCAGCCCCAGCATTTT. It is translated as CASSTYRVGQQIQPQHF.

This sequence joins TRBV9 and TRBJ2-2, with D perhaps matching TRBD1 or TRBD2 (7 bases each). The CDR3 contains 15 residues. The germline V gene encodes CDR1 SGDLS and CDR2 YYNGEE. V was clipped by 0 bases and J by 7 bases, with 13 bases between them. The CDR3 sequence is CASSVAQGGIGELFF. For the CDR3, the DNA is TGTGCCAGCAGCGTAGCGCAGGGGGGGATCGGGGAGCTGTTTTTT.

In its sample, this clone ranks as medium-sized (0.01 to 0.1%). The chain has TRBV5-1 and TRBJ1-1; tentatively, D is TRBD1 (6 bases). Germline loops: CDR1 SGHRS, CDR2 YFSETQ. This CDR3 has 13 amino acids. Between the trimmed V and J ends, which lost 2 bases and 4 bases, there was a span of 9 bases. The CDR3 spells CASSLMGATEAFF. The CDR3 DNA sequence: TGCGCCAGCAGCTTAATGGGGGCCACTGAAGCTTTCTTT.

This sequence joins TRBV9 and TRBJ1-3, with a tentative D call TRBD1 (5 bases). The CDR3 sequence is 17 residues long. Germline V gives CDR1 SGDLS, CDR2 YYNGEE. The V gene lost 3 bases and the J gene lost 0 bases, with 16 bases spanning the gap. The CDR3 bases are TGTGCCAGCAGCGCGGGACCCCCCCTATACTCTGGAAACACCATATATTTT. Its protein product is CASSAGPPLYSGNTIYF.

The genes are TRBV27 and TRBJ2-5; D uncertain. The CDR3 loop spans 14 amino acids. Germline V gives CDR1 MNHEY, CDR2 SMNVEV (reference sequence). With 5 bases removed from V and 1 base from J, the gap between germline ends came to 11 bases. The CDR3 DNA follows: TGTGCCAGCAGTCTATTCCGGACCCAAGAGACCCAGTACTTC. This sequence encodes CASSLFRTQETQYF.

The chain couples TRBV6-5 to TRBJ1-1; D unresolved. Per the germline V gene, CDR1 is MNHEY and CDR2 is SVGAGI. This CDR3 comprises 15 residues. Trimming stripped 2 bases from V and 0 bases from J, with 10 bases between. The CDR3 loop reads CASSYGQHVNTEAFF. The CDR3 DNA reads TGTGCCAGCAGTTACGGGCAGCATGTGAACACTGAAGCTTTCTTT.

The chain has TRBV5-1 and TRBJ2-7; D might be TRBD1 (5 bases). The CDR3 covers 15 residues. The V and J ends lost 0 bases and 2 bases respectively, with 12 bases between them. Germline CDR1 and CDR2: SGHRS and YFSETQ. CDR3 bases: TGCGCCAGCAGCTTGGCCGTGGGCAGGGCCTACGAGCAGTACTTC. This encodes CASSLAVGRAYEQYF.

This clone is judged medium-sized. The chain couples TRBV9 to TRBJ1-2; maybe TRBD1 (6 bases). The CDR3 has 13 amino acids. The V gene lost 0 bases and the J gene lost 8 bases, with 11 bases spanning the gap. Germline V CDR1 and CDR2: SGDLS, YYNGEE. CDR3 amino acids: CASSVGQGLGYTF. Written as DNA, the CDR3 is TGTGCCAGCAGCGTAGGCCAGGGGCTGGGCTACACCTTC.

The J gene is TRBJ1-1, the V gene TRBV4-3; TRBD1 might be the D (6 bases). The CDR3 length is 15 residues. V lost 5 bases to trimming and J lost 3 bases, with 16 bases between them. Looked up from germline, CDR1 is LGHNA and CDR2 is YSLEER. As DNA, the CDR3 is TGCGCCAGCAGCGACCTAAGGGGGGGAGACACTGAAGCTTTCTTT. Its translation: CASSDLRGGDTEAFF.

The gene calls are TRBV19 and TRBJ2-7; D might be TRBD1 or TRBD2, each matching 5 bases. The length of the CDR3 is 14 residues. Germline V gene data show CDR1 as LNHDA and CDR2 as SQIVND (reference sequence). V was cut by 4 bases and J by 0 bases, with 10 bases left in between. CDR3 DNA sequence: TGTGCCAGTAGTAACCGGGACGGCTCCTACGAGCAGTACTTC. Translated, it gives CASSNRDGSYEQYF.